This TCR beta chain was profiled in a study of blood T cell repertoires in COVID-19. As for the study in general: The analysed material was cDNA or gDNA that came from T cells, B-cell-depleted T cells, or PBMCs.

The CDR3 has 13 amino acids. Germline V gene data show CDR1 as GTSNPN and CDR2 as SVGIG (reference sequence). V lost 3 bases, J lost 4 bases, and 10 bases lay in between. Here immunoSEQ multiplex PCR was the method, and the copy in TCRdb shows in-frame clones only, minus some. The table includes about 240,000 clones, approximately 86% detected once. The receptor was derived from a human donor in a cohort sampled during active COVID-19. The material sequenced was peripheral blood. The chain couples TRBV30 to TRBJ1-3; no firm D call. CDR3 bases: TGTGCCTGGAGGAACAGCCCGGGAAACACCATATATTTT. It is translated as CAWRNSPGNTIYF.